Shown below are 21 T cell receptor beta chains from a single sample sequenced in a study of T cell responses to AZD1222 COVID-19 vaccine. Generated by immunoSEQ multiplex PCR, the TCRdb table keeps only in-frame clones and is missing some. The sample carries 95,000 to 100,000 clones, 80% to 90% recorded once. The specimen comprised peripheral blood, sampled 28 days after the second AZD1222 dose. Receptor source: an adult who received the AZD1222 COVID-19 vaccine.

The chain is built from TRBV5-1 and TRBJ2-3, with a tentative D call TRBD1 (5 bases). V lost 4 bases and J 4 bases, leaving 10 bases between the germline ends. Per germline, CDR1 SGHRS and CDR2 YFSETQ. This CDR3 region has 13 residues. CDR3 DNA sequence: TGCGCCAGCAGCCCCCTGACAGCAGATACGCAGTATTTT. Amino acids: CASSPLTADTQYF.

The chain links TRBV10-3 to TRBJ2-1; D might be TRBD2 (6 bases). From germline, CDR1 is ENHRY and CDR2 SYGVKD. The CDR3 contains 15 residues. The ends were cut back, 3 bases at V and 0 bases at J, with 9 bases in the middle. CDR3 amino acids: CAISEGGASYNEQFF. The CDR3 DNA reads as TGTGCCATCAGTGAAGGCGGGGCCTCCTACAATGAGCAGTTCTTC.

The V call is TRBV5-6, the J call TRBJ1-1, with D perhaps TRBD1 (5 bases). The CDR3 contains 15 residues. Trimming took off 3 bases at V and 0 bases at J, with 12 bases between the two ends. Germline V CDR1 and CDR2: SGHDT, YYEEEE. In DNA form, the CDR3 reads TGTGCCAGCAGCTCGGGGTGGACACTGAACACTGAAGCTTTCTTT. This codes for CASSSGWTLNTEAFF.

The V call is TRBV6-5, the J call TRBJ1-6, with no clear D. This CDR3 has 13 residues. Germline V gene sequence: CDR1 MNHEY, CDR2 SVGAGI. The V and J ends lost 6 bases and 3 bases respectively, with 6 bases between them. The CDR3 nucleotides read TGTGCCAGCAGCCACAGCTATAATTCACCCCTCCACTTT. It encodes CASSHSYNSPLHF.

This sequence joins TRBV29-1 and TRBJ2-7; TRBD2 aligns across 7 bases. From germline, CDR1 is SQVTM and CDR2 ANQGSEA. V lost 2 bases, J lost 5 bases, and 3 bases stayed unmatched. The CDR3 is 12 residues long. The CDR3 DNA follows: TGCAGCGTTGAAAGTGGGGGGGACGAGCAGTACTTC. It yields the protein CSVESGGDEQYF.

This chain connects TRBV5-1 to TRBJ2-3; D assignment may be TRBD1 or TRBD2 (7 bases each). The CDR3 runs 17 residues. CDR1 is SGHRS and CDR2 is YFSETQ in the germline V gene. Trimming took off 4 bases at V and 5 bases at J, with 23 bases between the two ends. The CDR3 DNA reads TGCGCCAGCAGCCCTGGAGGGGGCGGGAGTTTCGGAGATACGCAGTATTTT. Protein product: CASSPGGGGSFGDTQYF.

The V gene is TRBV28, the J gene TRBJ2-1; tentative D call: TRBD1 (7 bases). V lost 7 bases, J lost 5 bases, and 18 bases lay in between. Germline V gene lookup returns CDR1 MDHEN and CDR2 SYDVKM. The CDR3 runs to 15 residues. The CDR3 region is CASIEEGQIHNEQFF. The CDR3 DNA is TGTGCCAGCATTGAGGAGGGACAGATCCACAATGAGCAGTTCTTC.

This rearrangement joins TRBV7-2 to TRBJ1-5, with TRBD1 identical over 8 bases. Germline CDR1 reads SGHTA; CDR2 reads FQGNSA. The CDR3 has 17 amino acids. Trimming at V came to 3 bases and at J to 0 bases, leaving 7 bases not matched to a gene. CDR3 protein: CASSLRTGLNSNQPQHF. The CDR3, as DNA: TGTGCCAGCAGCTTGCGGACAGGGTTAAATAGCAATCAGCCCCAGCATTTT.

This clone was recorded once. This chain connects TRBV3-1 (or the pseudogene TRBV3-2) to TRBJ1-4, with a possible D match to TRBD1 (6 bases). V gave up 4 bases and J gave up 8 bases, with 20 bases separating them. CDR1 LGHDT and CDR2 YNNKEL come from the germline V gene (reference sequence). CDR3 length: 16 residues. The CDR3 protein is CASSRRQESWGEKLFF. In DNA form, the CDR3 reads TGTGCCAGCAGCCGAAGACAGGAATCGTGGGGGGAAAAACTGTTTTTT.

The chain carries TRBV20-1 and TRBJ1-2, with D possibly being TRBD1 (5 bases). This CDR3 region has 10 residues. CDR1 is DFQATT and CDR2 is SNEGSKA in the germline V gene (reference sequence). Between the trimmed V and J ends, which lost 6 bases and 7 bases, there was a span of 9 bases. The CDR3 loop is CSASGGGYTF. DNA for the CDR3: TGCAGTGCCAGCGGGGGTGGCTACACCTTC.

The chain recombines TRBV6-5 with TRBJ1-2; possible D gene TRBD1, 6 bases. Looked up from germline, CDR1 is MNHEY and CDR2 is SVGAGI. This CDR3 has 14 residues. Between the trimmed V and J ends, which lost 11 bases and 8 bases, there was a span of 24 bases. The CDR3 DNA is TGTGCCGCTTATTCAGGGGAGGCCGGCCAGGGCTACACCTTC. The encoded protein is CAAYSGEAGQGYTF.

CDR3 coding DNA: TGTGCCAGCAGCCGAGGGGGTACGCAGTATTTT. Translation: CASSRGGTQYF. V gene TRBV5-4 combines with J gene TRBJ2-3; a possible D gene is TRBD1 (6 bases). CDR1 is SGHNT, CDR2 YYREEE, per germline (reference sequence). This CDR3 is built from 11 residues. V was pared by 4 bases and J by 8 bases, with 8 bases between.

The rearrangement uses TRBV12-3 or TRBV12-4 and TRBJ2-5; possible D gene TRBD2, 5 bases. This CDR3 contains 13 residues. V was pared by 7 bases and J by 7 bases, with 16 bases between. The CDR3 loop is CASTSGVLGTQYF. Here the CDR3 DNA reads TGTGCCAGCACCTCCGGGGTATTAGGGACCCAGTACTTC.

This chain connects TRBV28 to TRBJ2-7; D call uncertain. This CDR3 has 15 amino acids. V lost 4 bases to trimming and J lost 5 bases, with 18 bases between them. Germline V gives CDR1 MDHEN, CDR2 SYDVKM. The chain's CDR3 is CASSSTLGGSDEQYF. DNA for the CDR3: TGTGCCAGCAGTTCCACCCTGGGTGGGTCCGACGAGCAGTACTTC.

This chain joins TRBV6-5 and TRBJ2-5; TRBD1 agrees at 10 bases. CDR3 length: 16 amino acids. Germline lookup yields CDR1 MNHEY and CDR2 SVGAGI. V gave up 3 bases and J gave up 5 bases; unmatched junction bases: 9. CDR3 amino acids: CASSYLGTGERETQYF. As DNA, the CDR3 is TGTGCCAGCAGTTATCTTGGGACAGGGGAAAGGGAGACCCAGTACTTC.

This sequence joins TRBV10-3 and TRBJ1-2, with 7 positions matching TRBD1. V dropped 2 bases and J dropped 5; count of bases not matched to a gene: 14. CDR1 ENHRY and CDR2 SYGVKD come from the germline V gene. This CDR3 spans 17 amino acids. The CDR3 here is CAISEPGQYSSGYGYTF. The CDR3 DNA reads as TGTGCCATCAGTGAGCCGGGACAGTACTCGTCGGGGTATGGCTACACCTTC.

The rearrangement links TRBV4-1 to TRBJ1-4; perhaps TRBD1 as D (6 bases). Trimming stripped 1 base from V and 4 bases from J, with 10 bases between. This CDR3 region has 15 residues. Germline V CDR1 and CDR2: MGHRA, YSYEKL. CDR3 sequence reads: CASSQGQAVNEKLFF. The CDR3 region has the DNA TGCGCCAGCAGCCAAGGACAGGCCGTTAATGAAAAACTGTTTTTT.

J is TRBJ2-7 and V is TRBV28, with D perhaps given as TRBD1 or TRBD2 (5 bases each). CDR3 size: 12 residues. Trimming took 4 bases from V and 7 from J, leaving 11 bases between them. The germline V gene encodes CDR1 MDHEN and CDR2 SYDVKM. This CDR3 is CASSSGPREQYF. The CDR3 DNA follows: TGTGCCAGCAGTTCGGGACCACGGGAGCAGTACTTC.

The chain recombines TRBV11-1 with TRBJ2-1; maybe TRBD2 (5 bases). The V gene's germline CDR1 is SGHAT and CDR2 FQDESV (reference sequence). The CDR3 has 15 residues. Trimming took 5 bases from V and 0 from J, leaving 11 bases between them. The chain's CDR3 is CASSELGHSYNEQFF. CDR3 DNA: TGTGCCAGCAGCGAACTAGGCCACTCCTACAATGAGCAGTTCTTC. Looking up the rest from reference TRBV11-1 and TRBJ2-1 gives the full variable domain: EAEVAQSPRYKITEKSQAVAFWCDPISGHATLYWYRQILGQGPELLVQFQDESVVDDSQLPKDRFSAERLKGVDSTLKIQPAELGDSAMYLCASSELGHSYNEQFFGPGTRLTVL.

This chain joins TRBV27 and TRBJ1-1; D not certain. The CDR3 consists of 13 residues. Germline lookup yields CDR1 MNHEY and CDR2 SMNVEV (reference sequence). The V end was cut by 3 bases, the J end by 1 base, with 6 bases between. The CDR3 reads CASSFAGNTEAFF. CDR3 nucleotides: TGTGCCAGCAGTTTTGCGGGGAACACTGAAGCTTTCTTT.

The rearrangement joins TRBV5-4 to TRBJ2-1, with D unclear. Between the trimmed V and J ends, which lost 5 bases and 0 bases, there was a span of 15 bases. CDR3 length: 16 amino acids. Germline values: CDR1 SGHNT, CDR2 YYREEE (reference sequence). Written as DNA, the CDR3 is TGTGCCAGCAGTCATAGTGGGCAAAGCTCCTACAATGAGCAGTTCTTC. The encoded protein is CASSHSGQSSYNEQFF.